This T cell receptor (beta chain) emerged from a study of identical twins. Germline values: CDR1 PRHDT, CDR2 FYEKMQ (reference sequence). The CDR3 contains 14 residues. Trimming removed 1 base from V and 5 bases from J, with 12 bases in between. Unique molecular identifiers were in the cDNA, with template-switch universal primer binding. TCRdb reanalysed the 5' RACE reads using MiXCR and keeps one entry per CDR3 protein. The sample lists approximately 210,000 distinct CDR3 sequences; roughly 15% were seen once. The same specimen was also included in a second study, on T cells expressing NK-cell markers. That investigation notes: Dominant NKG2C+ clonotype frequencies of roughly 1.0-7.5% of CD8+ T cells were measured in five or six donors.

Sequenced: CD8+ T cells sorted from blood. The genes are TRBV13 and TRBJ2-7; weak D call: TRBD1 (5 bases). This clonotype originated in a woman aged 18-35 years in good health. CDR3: CASSLAGAGHEQYF. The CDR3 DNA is TGTGCCAGCAGCTTAGCTGGGGCCGGTCACGAGCAGTACTTC.